This T cell receptor (beta chain) was identified during a study of blood T cells in healthy people across ages. General study findings and limits: It was found that TCR beta diversity correlated strongly with the percentage of naive T cells.

The CDR3 totals 15 residues. The V end was cut by 2 bases, the J end by 4 bases, with 14 bases between. Looked up from germline, CDR1 is SGHTA and CDR2 is FQGNSA. A remark on this clonotype: Its antigen is undetermined.

It was with a sample-barcoded 5' primer and a J-beta primer mix that a second PCR of roughly 6 to 12 cycles was run. The authors tagged each cDNA molecule using a template-switch adaptor with 12 random nucleotides. MiXCR was run by TCRdb on the 5' RACE reads, yielding one entry per CDR3 protein. The table shows hundreds of thousands of distinct CDR3 sequences, with under 70% occurring only once. The chain combines TRBV7-2 with TRBJ1-1, with D unclear. The sequencing sample was made of blood. This clonotype was obtained from a man in his 60s in good health. In nucleotides, the CDR3 is TGTGCCAGCAGCTTATTCCCGGGCTCGGGCACTGAAGCTTTCTTT. Translated, it gives CASSLFPGSGTEAFF.